Sequencing of this TCR beta chain was carried out in a study of T-cell reconstitution after alpha-beta-depleted transplantation in children. The authors prepared the TCRbeta library with unique molecular identifiers. MiXCR, run by TCRdb on the PCR reads, gives a single entry per CDR3 protein. The table has roughly 500,000 distinct CDR3 sequences, less than 35% seen once. This CDR3 is 16 amino acids long. Trimming took 2 bases from V and 1 from J; bases not matched to a gene: 7. Germline V CDR1 and CDR2: SGHNT, YYREEE (reference sequence). This clonotype appeared a few times. Specimen: PBMCs from the stem cell graft donor, collected from the stem cell graft. The chain has TRBV5-4 and TRBJ1-1; 8 bases agree with TRBD1. This sequence was found in a human donor who donated a stem cell graft to a child with aplastic anemia. This CDR3 reads CASSFSVGTGNTEAFF. DNA of the CDR3: TGTGCCAGCAGCTTCAGTGTCGGGACAGGGAACACTGAAGCTTTCTTT.